These 29 T cell receptor beta chains came from one sample sequenced in a study of beta chain features in type 1 diabetes. The sequenced template was cDNA made from the entire isolated RNA. The assay was immunoSEQ multiplex PCR, and TCRdb's table has in-frame clones only and misses some. The sample includes 970,000 or so clones, 15% to 20% of them seen just once. Sequences were obtained from naive CD4+ T cells from blood. These receptors all stem from a woman aged 18-30 years in good health.

The chain carries TRBV5-4 and TRBJ2-5; D may be TRBD1 or TRBD2 (6 bases each). The V end lost 5 bases, the J end lost 2 bases, and 10 bases lay between the germline ends. The CDR3 runs to 13 residues. Germline CDR1 and CDR2: SGHNT and YYREEE (reference sequence). The CDR3 protein is CASSQGRQETQYF. CDR3 DNA: TGTGCCAGCAGTCAGGGGAGGCAAGAGACCCAGTACTTC.

Only a few counts were recorded for this clone. The rearrangement uses TRBV18 and TRBJ2-7, with a possible D match to TRBD1 (5 bases). The V gene's germline CDR1 is KGHSH and CDR2 LQKENI. The CDR3 sequence is 15 residues long. V was clipped by 0 bases and J by 0 bases, with 9 bases between them. The CDR3 here is CASSPPSRASYEQYF. The CDR3 nucleotides are TGTGCCAGCTCACCACCGAGCAGGGCCTCCTACGAGCAGTACTTC.

The chain links TRBV7-2 to TRBJ2-7; 9 bases align to TRBD2. Germline V gene lookup returns CDR1 SGHTA and CDR2 FQGNSA. Trimming removed 5 bases from V and 2 bases from J; junction bases left unmatched: 7. This CDR3 contains 15 residues. CDR3 DNA sequence: TGTGCCAGCAGCGGTAGCGGGAGCGGTCCCTACGAGCAGTACTTC. Encoded protein: CASSGSGSGPYEQYF. The complete variable domain, with remaining parts taken from reference TRBV7-2 and TRBJ2-7, reads GAGVSQSPSNKVTEKGKDVELRCDPISGHTALYWYRQSLGQGLEFLIYFQGNSAPDKSGLPSDRFSAERTGGSVSTLTIQRTQQEDSAVYLCASSGSGSGPYEQYFGPGTRLTVT.

This clone came up a few times. V is TRBV6-5 and J is TRBJ2-3; D gene ambiguous. Germline loops: CDR1 MNHEY, CDR2 SVGAGI. This CDR3 is 13 amino acids long. V gave up 6 bases and J gave up 7 bases, with 14 bases separating them. CDR3 amino acids: CASRGAIGYTQYF. As DNA, the CDR3 is TGTGCCAGCAGGGGCGCGATTGGGTATACGCAGTATTTT.

This chain links TRBV20-1 with TRBJ2-1; D is undetermined. This CDR3 is 11 amino acids long. Germline-derived CDR1 and CDR2 are DFQATT and SNEGSKA (reference sequence). The germline V and J ends were trimmed by 1 base and 9 bases, with 7 bases remaining between them. As DNA, the CDR3 is TGCAGTGCTAGAGTAGCCTTTGAGCAGTTCTTC. Its translation: CSARVAFEQFF.

This clone came up a few times. The V call is TRBV28, the J call TRBJ2-1, with a tentative D call TRBD1 (5 bases). This CDR3 contains 14 residues. Germline CDR1 is MDHEN and CDR2 is SYDVKM. V lost 3 bases and J lost 7, with 13 bases in between. The CDR3 nucleotides read TGTGCCAGCAGTTTGTCAGGGCCGGTAAATGAGCAGTTCTTC. Translating it yields CASSLSGPVNEQFF.

V is TRBV6-5 and J is TRBJ1-6; 8 bases line up with TRBD1. V was pared by 0 bases and J by 5 bases, with 3 bases of the junction left unmatched. This CDR3 contains 16 residues. CDR1 and CDR2 from the germline V gene are MNHEY and SVGAGI. The CDR3: CASSYSSRGHNSPLHF. DNA of the CDR3: TGTGCCAGCAGTTACTCGAGCAGGGGGCATAATTCACCCCTCCACTTT.

This clone came up a few times. This chain's CDR3 is CASSPSQGARGREKLFF. The CDR3 nucleotides are TGTGCCAGCTCACCGTCGCAGGGGGCGCGCGGGCGGGAAAAACTGTTTTTT. The chain links TRBV18 to TRBJ1-4; 8 bases map to TRBD1. Germline CDR1 is KGHSH and CDR2 is LQKENI. The CDR3 has 17 amino acids. V lost 3 bases, J lost 8 bases, and 14 bases stayed unmatched.

This clone was recorded a few times. V gene TRBV19 combines with J gene TRBJ2-5; a weak D match, TRBD1 (6 bases). Per germline, CDR1 LNHDA and CDR2 SQIVND (reference sequence). V lost 6 bases and J lost 1, with 12 bases in between. The CDR3 extends over 14 amino acids. The CDR3: CASRRDTIQETQYF. The CDR3, as DNA: TGTGCCAGTAGAAGGGACACTATCCAAGAGACCCAGTACTTC.

The V and J genes are TRBV11-3 and TRBJ2-1; D possibly corresponds to TRBD2 (5 bases). V dropped 5 bases and J dropped 10 bases, with 15 bases sitting between them. The CDR3 runs 13 residues. Germline CDR1 and CDR2: SGHNT and YENEEA. As DNA, the CDR3 is TGTGCCAGCAGCACCCGGGAAGGGTCGGAGCAGTTCTTC. Residues: CASSTREGSEQFF. The full variable domain, completed using reference TRBV11-3 and TRBJ2-1, is EAGVVQSPRYKIIEKKQPVAFWCNPISGHNTLYWYLQNLGQGPELLIRYENEEAVDDSQLPKDRFSAERLKGVDSTLKIQPAELGDSAVYLCASSTREGSEQFFGPGTRLTVL.

Comment on this clone: In the same sample, other DNA sequences code for this CDR3. The gene calls are TRBV7-3 and TRBJ2-1; unclear D gene. Germline CDR1 SGHTA, CDR2 FQGTGA. The V and J ends lost 1 base and 8 bases respectively, with 6 bases between them. The CDR3 length is 12 residues. DNA for the CDR3: TGTGCCAGCAGCTTAAGTGGGTATGAGCAGTTCTTC. It specifies CASSLSGYEQFF. Based on the CDR3 plus reference TRBV7-3 and TRBJ2-1, the full variable domain is GAGVSQTPSNKVTEKGKYVELRCDPISGHTALYWYRQSLGQGPEFLIYFQGTGAADDSGLPNDRFFAVRPEGSVSTLKIQRTERGDSAVYLCASSLSGYEQFFGPGTRLTVL.

The rearrangement uses TRBV4-3 and TRBJ1-2; no definite D call. The V end lost 0 bases, the J end lost 4 bases, and 9 bases lay between the germline ends. Germline CDR1 LGHNA, CDR2 YSLEER. CDR3 length: 14 residues. This chain's CDR3 is CASSQDKGIYGYTF. The CDR3, as DNA: TGCGCCAGCAGCCAAGATAAAGGGATCTATGGCTACACCTTC.

This clone appeared a few times. The V and J genes are TRBV2 and TRBJ2-3; 9 bases match TRBD1. Germline V gene data show CDR1 as SNHLY and CDR2 as FYNNEI. V lost 10 bases, J lost 1 base, and 3 bases stayed unmatched. The CDR3 runs to 13 residues. CDR3 protein: CAKRTGGTDTQYF. The CDR3, as DNA: TGTGCCAAGAGGACAGGGGGCACAGATACGCAGTATTTT.

This clone came up a few times. The chain carries TRBV6-1 and TRBJ2-7, with 7 bases fitting TRBD1. The CDR3 runs to 14 residues. With 8 bases clipped from V and 2 bases from J, the junction kept 9 bases outside the gene matches. Germline loops: CDR1 MNHNS, CDR2 SASEGT. The CDR3 sequence is CASLYVQGAYEQYF. CDR3 in DNA: TGTGCCAGCCTGTACGTCCAGGGGGCCTACGAGCAGTACTTC.

V gene TRBV14 combines with J gene TRBJ1-3; a weak D match, TRBD1 (6 bases). The CDR3 sequence is 15 residues long. Trimming pared 4 bases from V and 2 bases from J, leaving 12 bases between. Germline lookup yields CDR1 SGHDN and CDR2 FVKESK. The CDR3 region is CASSLRGITGNTIYF. CDR3 bases: TGTGCCAGCAGCCTAAGGGGGATTACTGGAAACACCATATATTTT. The complete variable domain, with remaining parts taken from reference TRBV14 and TRBJ1-3, reads EAGVTQFPSHSVIEKGQTVTLRCDPISGHDNLYWYRRVMGKEIKFLLHFVKESKQDESGMPNNRFLAERTGGTYSTLKVQPAELEDSGVYFCASSLRGITGNTIYFGEGSWLTVV.

The chain links TRBV10-3 to TRBJ2-7, with 8 bases that match TRBD1. The junction had 6 bases not matched to a gene; V was cut back by 6 bases and J by 2 bases. The CDR3 sequence is 14 residues long. Germline V gene sequence: CDR1 ENHRY, CDR2 SYGVKD. CDR3 sequence reads: CAIRTGGSTYEQYF. The DNA for the CDR3 is TGTGCCATCAGAACAGGGGGGTCGACCTACGAGCAGTACTTC.

The chain recombines TRBV11-2 with TRBJ2-1; possible D gene TRBD2, 6 bases. The CDR3 is made up of 11 amino acids. V lost 3 bases and J lost 9, with 6 bases in between. CDR1 is SGHAT, CDR2 FQNNGV, per germline. The CDR3 reads CASSLRGEQFF. CDR3 bases: TGTGCCAGCAGCTTGCGGGGTGAGCAGTTCTTC.

CDR3: CASSQTGATYNEQFF. The CDR3 DNA is TGCGCCAGCAGCCAGACAGGGGCGACCTACAATGAGCAGTTCTTC. This chain connects TRBV4-3 to TRBJ2-1, with 8 bases identical to TRBD1. The CDR3 runs to 15 residues. The germline gives CDR1 LGHNA, CDR2 YSLEER. The V gene end was trimmed by 3 bases and the J gene end by 2 bases; junction bases not matched to a gene: 3.

This clone has only a few counts. The rearrangement links TRBV29-1 to TRBJ1-1; D ambiguous. Germline V gives CDR1 SQVTM, CDR2 ANQGSEA. Trimming pared 5 bases from V and 1 base from J, leaving 11 bases between. The length of the CDR3 is 13 residues. In nucleotides, the CDR3 is TGCAGCGTTACCGTGACAAGGAACACTGAAGCTTTCTTT. Protein product: CSVTVTRNTEAFF.

This clone was detected only a few times. The V gene is TRBV6-5, the J gene TRBJ1-1; D is ambiguous. Looked up from germline, CDR1 is MNHEY and CDR2 is SVGAGI. V was cut by 2 bases and J by 5 bases, with 6 bases left in between. The CDR3 sequence is 12 residues long. CDR3 bases: TGTGCCAGCAGTTACGCAGGAACTGAAGCTTTCTTT. Protein sequence: CASSYAGTEAFF.

There are a few counts of this clone. This rearrangement joins TRBV5-4 to TRBJ2-2, with 7 bases aligning to TRBD2. Germline V lookup: CDR1 SGHNT, CDR2 YYREEE (reference sequence). This CDR3 has 14 amino acids. V shed 4 bases and J 1 base; nucleotides not matched to a gene: 1. The CDR3 region is CASSPSGNTGELFF. The CDR3 DNA reads as TGTGCCAGCAGCCCTAGCGGGAACACCGGGGAGCTGTTTTTT.

The V call is TRBV14, the J call TRBJ2-5, with D possibly matching TRBD1 (6 bases). CDR1 is SGHDN and CDR2 is FVKESK in the germline V gene. V lost 0 bases to trimming and J lost 5 bases, with 16 bases between them. The CDR3 contains 16 residues. The CDR3: CASSQEGVRGEETQYF. The CDR3 bases are TGTGCCAGCAGCCAAGAGGGCGTCAGGGGTGAGGAGACCCAGTACTTC.

The rearrangement joins TRBV9 to TRBJ2-1; D ambiguous. V lost 4 bases and J 6 bases, leaving 23 bases between the germline ends. Germline-derived CDR1 and CDR2 are SGDLS and YYNGEE. This CDR3 contains 17 residues. CDR3 residues: CASSFHSRLERTNEQFF. The CDR3, as DNA: TGTGCCAGCAGCTTCCATTCGCGCCTTGAGAGGACCAATGAGCAGTTCTTC.

This clone was seen a few times. V usage is TRBV4-3 and J usage is TRBJ2-1; 9 bases line up with TRBD2. V lost 4 bases, J lost 6 bases, and 7 bases stayed unmatched. Per the germline V gene, CDR1 is LGHNA and CDR2 is YSLEER. The CDR3 is 15 amino acids. CDR3 nucleotide sequence: TGCGCCAGCAGCCGCTCCTATAGCGGGAGCAATGAGCAGTTCTTC. It yields the protein CASSRSYSGSNEQFF.

There are a few counts of this clone. The same CDR3 also results from other DNA sequences found in this sample. This sequence joins TRBV7-2 and TRBJ2-3, with 7 bases fitting TRBD2. This CDR3 region has 16 residues. J lost 1 base, V lost 4 bases, and 8 bases had no gene match. Germline V CDR1 and CDR2: SGHTA, FQGNSA. Written as DNA, the CDR3 is TGTGCCAGCAGCTCCAGGGCGGGAGCTGGCACAGATACGCAGTATTTT. Amino acids: CASSSRAGAGTDTQYF.

The J gene is TRBJ2-5, the V gene TRBV28, with D hard to call. Germline V gives CDR1 MDHEN, CDR2 SYDVKM. V dropped 2 bases and J dropped 2 bases, with 15 bases sitting between them. This CDR3 has 16 amino acids. Here the CDR3 DNA reads TGTGCCAGCAGTTTAGGGCCTGGCACTACTCAAGAGACCCAGTACTTC. Amino acid sequence: CASSLGPGTTQETQYF.

This rearrangement joins TRBV6-5 to TRBJ2-5, with D unclear. Trimming stripped 0 bases from V and 5 bases from J, with 7 bases between. The CDR3 has 13 amino acids. Germline CDR1 and CDR2: MNHEY and SVGAGI. The DNA of the CDR3 is TGTGCCAGCAGTTACTCGTATCGGGAGACCCAGTACTTC. Translated, it gives CASSYSYRETQYF.

The rearrangement links TRBV14 to TRBJ2-1, with D maybe TRBD1 (5 bases). This CDR3 comprises 18 residues. Trimming shortened V by 1 base and J by 10 bases, and 26 bases separated the two germline ends. Germline V gene lookup returns CDR1 SGHDN and CDR2 FVKESK. For the CDR3, the DNA is TGTGCCAGCAGCCAAGCTTTATTTGCACGTAGACAGCCTCCAGAGCAGTTCTTC. It yields the protein CASSQALFARRQPPEQFF.

The rearrangement uses TRBV28 and TRBJ2-3; no reliable D call. The V gene's germline CDR1 is MDHEN and CDR2 SYDVKM. This CDR3 comprises 14 residues. V lost 4 bases and J lost 1, with 9 bases in between. CDR3 in amino acids: CASSSFFGTDTQYF. The CDR3 DNA is TGTGCCAGCAGTTCCTTTTTCGGCACAGATACGCAGTATTTT.